Detailed here is one T cell receptor beta chain. The sample is drawn from a study of blood T cell repertoires in COVID-19. Study-level information: All recovered Cohort 3 donors got two negative PCRs, got clearance, or saw symptom resolution.

The assay was immunoSEQ multiplex PCR, and TCRdb's table has in-frame clones only and misses some. The data hold roughly 340,000 clones, with approximately 89% observed a single time. CDR3 length equals 16 residues. CDR1 MGHDK and CDR2 SYGVNS come from the germline V gene. With 9 bases clipped from V and 2 bases from J, the junction kept 8 bases outside the gene matches. Sequencing used PBMCs or T cells enriched from blood (not recorded which). V is TRBV25-1 and J is TRBJ2-6; 9 nucleotides align to TRBD1. The receptor was derived from a man in his forties in a cohort exposed to, infected with or recovered from COVID-19 (not recorded which). The CDR3 here is CASRRQGGTGANVLTF. The CDR3 DNA reads TGTGCCAGTAGGAGACAGGGGGGTACTGGGGCCAACGTCCTGACTTTC.